This TCR beta chain was recorded in a study of cytomegalovirus exposure and HLA in healthy donors (dated by TCRdb to the late 2010s). As for the study more broadly: An earlier analysis of several hundred of the donors reported roughly 300 Gb of sequence data and approximately 120 million unique TCR beta sequences obtained from around 180 million T cells. An early release that covered about 600 HLA-typed donors contained around 300 gigabases of sequencing data and tens of millions of unique TCR sequences. Of the approximately 400 genotyped donors, less than 90% were placed in the genetic ancestry cluster associated with self-reported Caucasian donors. The study was designed to test whether signatures of past pathogen exposure could be identified by cataloging public T cell receptors. The study profiled the T cell repertoires of about 720 subjects by immunosequencing and related them to cytomegalovirus serostatus. Besides the first cohort of 500 to 700 subjects, a separate validation cohort made up of 120 different subjects was used. To predict cytomegalovirus infection status, the study combined high-throughput TCR immunosequencing, statistical association of individual TCRs with disease status, and machine learning. In a later analysis, previously published TCR beta repertoires from 670 or so donors were re-analyzed and high-resolution HLA genotyping was added so that TCR occurrence patterns could be studied. Rather than drawing on any new phenotypic data, the later analysis identified candidate immune exposures from TCR beta sequences and the way those sequences occurred across donors. In an earlier analysis of a few hundred of the donors, high-throughput TCR beta sequencing was used to judge whether each TCR beta V gene segment behaved as functional or pseudogenic. Donor age, sex, ethnicity and CMV serostatus were compiled together with the repertoire data. A later genetic analysis used genome-wide SNP genotypes for about 65% of the roughly 700 donors, treating that subset as a discovery cohort. All discovery cohort repertoires had been generated on a single sequencing platform. HLA typing included class I and class II loci at four-digit resolution. The number of typed donors differed by locus: roughly 629-640 for A, B, C, DRB1 and DQB1; 522 for DQA1; around 610 for DPA1; and about 450 for DPB1. Roughly five DR-DQ haplotypes were handled as single units for association and clustering because linkage in the cohort was strong. Among 398 genotyped donors of the cohort, an average of around 240,000 unique TCR beta nucleotide sequences were sequenced per donor, roughly 20% of them non-productive. Paper-wide results and their limitations: A further reported finding was that TCR beta sequences accurately predicted the HLA-A and HLA-B alleles for most subjects in the first cohort. The cohort was sequenced for TCR beta chains only, and without alpha or paired-chain data the features that could be detected were limited. The study gave a list of 150 to 200 TCR beta chains associated with cytomegalovirus. Roughly uniform sequencing depth across donors was assumed in presence/absence analyses, although this assumption may not hold. In a later analysis, the rate of TCR association differed among HLA loci, with DRB1 alleles having the most associated TCRs and HLA-C alleles having the fewest. According to a later genetic analysis, donors in an Asian-associated ancestry cluster had fewer N-insertions in productive TCRs than the approximately 670-donor mean. A later analysis reported that several top co-occurrence clusters appeared linked to parvovirus B19, influenza, CMV and Epstein-Barr virus. A cluster of highly shared sequence variants was judged likely to represent a technical artifact of the sequencing pipeline. Across donors, most TCR sequences were observed very rarely, whereas some public TCRs were present in many individuals. Linkage disequilibrium might explain the correlated functional status among segregating V segments, but an unknown experimental factor could not be ruled out. It was suggested by the authors that the approach could potentially be generalized to other disease states and immunological phenotypes. Because the 87-base-pair reads could not distinguish some IMGT-functional V segments, including TRBV6-2 and TRBV6-3, those segments were excluded. CMV serostatus was the only immune exposure information available for the cohort. The classifier was reported to diagnose cytomegalovirus status with high specificity and sensitivity in both the original and validation cohorts. Compared with equally common non-associated chains, HLA-associated TCR beta chains in a later analysis were more clonally expanded and had lower generation probabilities. In a later genetic analysis, a missense DCLRE1C variant was associated with V-gene and J-gene trimming of TCR beta chains, and the association was replicated in an independent cohort. A later analysis found that most CMV-associated TCR beta chains appeared HLA-restricted, with HLA associations seemingly driven largely by CMV exposure. Strong co-occurrence of HLA alleles, especially DR and DQ, made assigning TCR associations to individual alleles difficult. In an earlier analysis of around 600 of the donors, most TCR beta V segments were observed in productive rearrangements about 87% or about 30% of the time, broadly matching IMGT annotations. A few of the identified cytomegalovirus-associated TCR beta chains were confirmed in vitro to be specific for cytomegalovirus antigens. A later analysis associated 16,951 TCR beta sequences with specific HLA alleles at a false discovery rate of 0.05. HLA typing was unavailable for some donors at each locus, so association tests used only the typed subset. Because counts were too low, about 17 rarely observed V segments, including chromosome 9 orphons, were excluded from the earlier analysis of 587 of the donors.

Library preparation was by the immunoSEQ multiplex PCR assay. For the multiplex PCR, a mixture combining 60 forward primers for TCR Vbeta segments and 13 reverse primers for TCR Jbeta segments was used. Amplification of the CDR3 region of rearranged TCR beta genes was performed with a multiplex PCR assay on genomic DNA. The amplified TCR beta libraries were sequenced on the Illumina HiSeq System as 87-base-pair reads. The source study handled its data this way. Across the 670 or so repertoires, a later analysis counted tens of millions of unique TCR beta chains, approximately 10 million of which were shared by at least two donors. Raw reads were error-corrected and collapsed into unique sequences by a nearest-neighbor algorithm in which closely related sequences were merged to remove PCR and sequencing errors. Alignment of CDR3 sequences to IMGT reference sequences was used to assign V, D and J gene segments. Each retained sequence needed at least a six-nucleotide match to both a V gene segment and a J gene segment. Rearrangements were classified as productive when the CDR3 lacked stop codons and remained in frame with V and J, and all other rearrangements were classified as non-productive. CDR3 was defined by IMGT convention, running from the second conserved V-encoded cysteine to the conserved J-encoded phenylalanine. In an earlier analysis of approximately 500 of the donors, sequences lacking an unambiguous match to a single V gene segment were excluded. In an earlier analysis of roughly 600 of the donors, a V segment was called functional when productive rearrangements were above 56.7%, and segregating when the standard deviation between donors exceeded 5%. To diagnose cytomegalovirus status from the catalog of TCR beta chain sequences, a statistical classification framework was built. A later analysis assigned V and J genes by comparing TCR nucleotide sequences with IMGT/GENE-DB human TR gene sequences. In a later analysis, CDR3 sequences and most-parsimonious VDJ recombination scenarios were assigned using the TCRdist pipeline. A later analysis defined each TCR beta chain by its CDR3 amino acid sequence plus V-gene family, and excluded reads lacking a unique V-gene family. To address suspected cross-contamination and a sequencing artifact, a later analysis removed 550 to 750 highly shared, low-generation-probability nucleotide sequences. In a later analysis, a clonal expansion index for each public chain was calculated from normalized within-repertoire ranks of inferred template counts. In a later analysis, generation probabilities were computed with a VDJ recombination model fitted to out-of-frame rearrangements, and the resulting probabilities were checked against IGoR. Hypergeometric tests were used in a later analysis to score TCR-TCR, TCR-HLA and TCR-CMV co-occurrence, with a repertoire-size bias correction applied to the TCR pairs. A later analysis estimated false discovery rates by permuting HLA or CMV assignments 20 times. A later analysis grouped co-occurring TCRs with DBSCAN, adding TCRdist sequence similarity when clustering within HLA-allele-positive subsets. For co-occurrence clustering, repertoires with fewer than 30,000 or more than 120,000 public chains were excluded, along with four to six repertoires with anomalous nucleotide sharing. Entries here come from immuneACCESS through TCRdb and include only in-frame sequences with V and J called. Some clones fail to appear in such tables; in the studies checked, an unresolved V gene covers under half of the shortfall, and the cause of the remainder is unknown. D and trimming come from the DNA, and the V and J calls and clone size come from that table. The table for this sample lists about 130,000 clones; 79% of them were counted only once. The ten largest clonotypes hold 1.5% to 2.5% of the sample.

Taken from cysteine to phenylalanine, the CDR3 has 14 residues. Just the 42-base CDR3 DNA is kept, in frame starting at base 1. CDR1 and CDR2 (SQVTM, ANQGSEA) derive from the germline V gene. The junction shows trimming of 5 bases on V and 1 base on J, plus 12 bases between the germline ends. This clone was observed a few times. It has no known antigen specificity. No much larger clone is present one base from it, and per-base qualities are unavailable. The cohort consisted of approximately 690 healthy bone marrow donors. All cohort members were sampled while nominally healthy, although unrecorded immune exposures were likely present. The donor was CMV seronegative and was included in the group of 352 seronegative cohort members. Each donor provided a peripheral blood sample, and peripheral blood mononuclear cells were used for TCR beta sequencing. The Qiagen DNeasy Blood Extraction Kit was used to extract genomic DNA from the blood cell samples.

The sequenced sample consisted of PBMCs. The receptor comes from a man younger than 30 in good health and CMV-seronegative. The chain couples TRBV29-1 to TRBJ2-1; perhaps TRBD2 is the D gene, with 5 bases matching. The DNA reads TGCAGCGTTTTAGGTGGCGGGTCCTACAATGAGCAGTTCTTC. Its translation is CSVLGGGSYNEQFF.